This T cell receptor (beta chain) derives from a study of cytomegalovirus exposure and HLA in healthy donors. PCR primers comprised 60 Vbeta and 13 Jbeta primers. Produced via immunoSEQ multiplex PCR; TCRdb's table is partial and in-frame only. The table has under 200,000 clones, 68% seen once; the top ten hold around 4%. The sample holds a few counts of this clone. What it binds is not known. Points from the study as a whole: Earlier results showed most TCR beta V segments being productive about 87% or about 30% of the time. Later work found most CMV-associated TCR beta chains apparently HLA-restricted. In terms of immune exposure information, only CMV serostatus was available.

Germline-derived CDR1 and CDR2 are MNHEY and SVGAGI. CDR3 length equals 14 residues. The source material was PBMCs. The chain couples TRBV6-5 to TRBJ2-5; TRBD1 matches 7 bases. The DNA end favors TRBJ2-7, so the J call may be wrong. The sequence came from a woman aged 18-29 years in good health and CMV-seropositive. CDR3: CASSPRQGWYEQYF. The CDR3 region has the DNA TGTGCCAGCAGTCCACGACAGGGTTGGTACGAGCAGTACTTC.